The rows below give T cell receptor beta chains drawn from one sample of a study of blood T cell repertoires in COVID-19. Repertoires were generated with immunoSEQ multiplex PCR, while TCRdb's copy carries only in-frame clones and drops some. The sample contains some 100,000 clones, 82% of which appear only once. The sample taken for sequencing was peripheral blood. The receptors originated from a man aged 50 to 59 with active or convalescent COVID-19. The CDR3 runs from the conserved cysteine through the conserved F or W.

>TRBV18|TRBJ1-2
CASSPPDRNYGYTF
>TRBV3-1/TRBV3-2|TRBJ2-5
CASSQDRGLAGVETQYF
>TRBV11-3|TRBJ1-1
CASSLNAGVTEAFF
>TRBV12-3/TRBV12-4|TRBJ1-1
CASSLGQNTEAFF
>TRBV7-8|TRBJ1-3
CASSLGRDSAGNTIYF
>TRBV9|TRBJ2-5
CASSVSAGGRETQYF
>TRBV28|TRBJ1-5
CAIGGQSNQPQHF
>TRBV6-1|TRBJ1-1
CASSDRENTEAFF
>TRBV6-2/TRBV6-3|TRBJ1-5
CASSWGQGSNQPQHF
>TRBV18|TRBJ2-1
CASPPQGISYNEQFF
>TRBV18|TRBJ2-1
CASSPDSSYNEQFF
>TRBV7-9|TRBJ2-1
CASSSNEQFF
>TRBV11-2|TRBJ2-3
CASSPRRGTDTQYF
>TRBV2|TRBJ1-2
CASSEDRGLGYGYTF
>TRBV6-2/TRBV6-3|TRBJ2-5
CASSLSTGGKETQYF
>TRBV18|TRBJ1-5
CASSLTGTAGQPQHF